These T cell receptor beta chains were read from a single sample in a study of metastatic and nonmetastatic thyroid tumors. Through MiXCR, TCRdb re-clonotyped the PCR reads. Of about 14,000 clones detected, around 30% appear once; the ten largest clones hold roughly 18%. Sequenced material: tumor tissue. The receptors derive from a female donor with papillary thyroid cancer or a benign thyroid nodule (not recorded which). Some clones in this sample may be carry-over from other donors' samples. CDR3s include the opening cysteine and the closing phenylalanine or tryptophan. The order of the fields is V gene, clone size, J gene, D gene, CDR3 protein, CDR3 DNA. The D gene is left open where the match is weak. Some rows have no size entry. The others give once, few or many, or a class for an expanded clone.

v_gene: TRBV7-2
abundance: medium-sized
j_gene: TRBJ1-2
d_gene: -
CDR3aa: CASSLGGSTADGYTF
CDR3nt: TGTGCCAGCAGCTTAGGAGGGTCGACAGCTGATGGCTACACCTTC

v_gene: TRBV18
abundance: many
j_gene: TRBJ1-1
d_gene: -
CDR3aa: CASSPIQTGPEAFF
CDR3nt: TGTGCCAGCTCACCAATTCAGACAGGCCCTGAAGCTTTCTTT

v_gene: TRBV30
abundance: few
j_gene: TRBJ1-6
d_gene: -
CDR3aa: CAWRGSYNSPLHF
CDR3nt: TGTGCCTGGAGGGGCTCCTATAATTCACCCCTCCACTTT

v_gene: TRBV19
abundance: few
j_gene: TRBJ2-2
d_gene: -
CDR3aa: CASSIKTPVGELFF
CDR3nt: TGTGCCAGTAGTATAAAAACTCCGGTAGGGGAGCTGTTTTTT

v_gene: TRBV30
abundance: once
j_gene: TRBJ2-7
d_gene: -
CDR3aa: CAWSLERHSYEQYF
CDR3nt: TGTGCCTGGAGTCTAGAGCGCCACTCCTACGAGCAGTACTTC

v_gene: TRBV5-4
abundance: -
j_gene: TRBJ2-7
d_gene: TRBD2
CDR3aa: CANSLGLAVLVYEQYF
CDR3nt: TGTGCCAACAGCTTGGGACTAGCGGTTTTGGTCTACGAGCAGTACTTC

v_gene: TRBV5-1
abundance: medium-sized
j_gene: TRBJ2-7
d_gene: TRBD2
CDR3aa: CARWGGEQYF
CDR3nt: TGCGCCAGGTGGGGGGGCGAGCAGTACTTC

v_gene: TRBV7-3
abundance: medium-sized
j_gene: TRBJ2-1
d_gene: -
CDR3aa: CASSPSGNYNEQFF
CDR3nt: TGTGCCAGCAGCCCCTCAGGGAATTACAATGAGCAGTTCTTC

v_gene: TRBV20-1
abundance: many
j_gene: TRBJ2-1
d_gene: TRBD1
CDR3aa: CSATREDRGLNEQFF
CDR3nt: TGCAGTGCTACCAGGGAAGACAGGGGGCTCAATGAGCAGTTCTTC

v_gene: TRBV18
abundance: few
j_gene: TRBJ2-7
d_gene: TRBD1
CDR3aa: CASSPRDRTYEQYF
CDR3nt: TGTGCCAGCTCACCCCGGGACAGAACCTACGAGCAGTACTTC

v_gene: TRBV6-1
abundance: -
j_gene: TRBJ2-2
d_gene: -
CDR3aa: CASSRVPGELFF
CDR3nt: TGTGCCAGCAGTAGGGTGCCCGGGGAGCTGTTTTTT

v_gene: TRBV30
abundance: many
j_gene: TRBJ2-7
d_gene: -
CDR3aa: CAWRGQGEQYEQYF
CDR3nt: TGTGCCTGGAGAGGGCAGGGTGAGCAATACGAGCAGTACTTC

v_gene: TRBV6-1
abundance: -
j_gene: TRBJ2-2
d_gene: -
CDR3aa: CASRRGLIGELFF
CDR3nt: TGTGCCAGCAGGAGGGGATTAATCGGGGAGCTGTTTTTT

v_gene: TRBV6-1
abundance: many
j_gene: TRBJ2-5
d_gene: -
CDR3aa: CASSELGGRQETQYF
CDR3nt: TGTGCCAGCAGTGAATTGGGAGGAAGGCAAGAGACCCAGTACTTC

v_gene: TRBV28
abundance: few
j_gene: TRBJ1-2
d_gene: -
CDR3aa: CASSLGWGSYTF
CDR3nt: TGTGCCAGCAGTTTGGGATGGGGGAGCTACACCTTC

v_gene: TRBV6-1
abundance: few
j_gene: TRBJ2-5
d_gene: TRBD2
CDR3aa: CASTSGSYRGETQYF
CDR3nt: TGTGCCAGCACTAGCGGGAGCTACCGAGGAGAGACCCAGTACTTC

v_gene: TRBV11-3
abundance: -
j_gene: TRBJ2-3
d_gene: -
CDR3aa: CASSQIGDTQYF
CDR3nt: TGTGCCAGCAGCCAAATTGGGGATACGCAGTATTTT

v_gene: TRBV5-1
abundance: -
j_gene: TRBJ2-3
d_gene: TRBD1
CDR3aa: CASSPDPGTGVRDTQYF
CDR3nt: TGCGCCAGCAGCCCCGACCCCGGGACAGGGGTTAGAGATACGCAGTATTTT

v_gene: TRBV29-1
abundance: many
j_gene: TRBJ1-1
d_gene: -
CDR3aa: CSALSTGLGPSEAFF
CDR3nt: TGCAGCGCCCTATCGACAGGATTGGGCCCCTCTGAAGCTTTCTTT

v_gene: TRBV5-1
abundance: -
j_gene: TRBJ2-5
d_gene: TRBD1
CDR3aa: CASDALGGMETQYF
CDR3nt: TGCGCCAGCGACGCCTTAGGGGGCATGGAGACCCAGTACTTC

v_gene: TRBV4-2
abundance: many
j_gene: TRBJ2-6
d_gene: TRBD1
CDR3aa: CASSPRGQDNVISGANVLTF
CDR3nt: TGTGCCAGCAGCCCAAGGGGGCAGGATAACGTAATCTCTGGGGCCAACGTCCTGACTTTC

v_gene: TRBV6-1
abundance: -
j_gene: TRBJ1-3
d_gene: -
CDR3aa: CASRRDTSSGNTIYF
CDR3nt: TGTGCCAGCAGGAGGGACACAAGCTCTGGAAACACCATATATTTT

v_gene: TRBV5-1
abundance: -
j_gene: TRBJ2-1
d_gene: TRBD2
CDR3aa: CASSARLANEQFF
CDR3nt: TGCGCCAGCAGCGCACGACTAGCGAATGAGCAGTTCTTC

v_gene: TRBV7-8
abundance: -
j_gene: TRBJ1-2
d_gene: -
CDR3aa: CASSLAAGNYGYTF
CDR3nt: TGTGCCAGCAGCTTAGCGGCGGGAAACTATGGCTACACCTTC

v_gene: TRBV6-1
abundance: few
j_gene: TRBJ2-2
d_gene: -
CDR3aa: CASSRNTGELFF
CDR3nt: TGTGCCAGCAGCCGGAACACCGGGGAGCTGTTTTTT

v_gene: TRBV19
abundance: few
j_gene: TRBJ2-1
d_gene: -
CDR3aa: CASSMGRHGEQFF
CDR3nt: TGTGCCAGTAGTATGGGTCGACATGGAGAGCAGTTCTTC

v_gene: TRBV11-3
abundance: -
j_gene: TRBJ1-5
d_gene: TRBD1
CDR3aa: CASSTLDRGNNQPQHF
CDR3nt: TGTGCCAGCAGCACCCTGGACAGGGGTAACAATCAGCCCCAGCATTTT

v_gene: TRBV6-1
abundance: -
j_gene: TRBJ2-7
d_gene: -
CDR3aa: CASSPFGNYEQYF
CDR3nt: TGTGCCAGCAGCCCCTTCGGAAACTACGAGCAGTACTTC

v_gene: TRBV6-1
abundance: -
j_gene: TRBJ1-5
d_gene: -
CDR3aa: CASSSRGGRQPQHF
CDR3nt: TGTGCCAGCAGTTCGAGGGGTGGTAGGCAGCCCCAGCATTTT

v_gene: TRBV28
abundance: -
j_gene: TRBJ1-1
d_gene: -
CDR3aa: CASSFPLRGENTEAFF
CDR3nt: TGTGCCAGCAGTTTCCCCCTAAGGGGAGAGAACACTGAAGCTTTCTTT

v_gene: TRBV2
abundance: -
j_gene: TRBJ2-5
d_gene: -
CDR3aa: CASSQGKETQYF
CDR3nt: TGTGCCAGCAGTCAGGGGAAGGAGACCCAGTACTTC

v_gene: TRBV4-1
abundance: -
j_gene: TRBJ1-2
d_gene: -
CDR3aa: CASSQSVRTPNYGYTF
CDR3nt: TGCGCCAGCAGCCAAAGCGTGCGGACACCTAACTATGGCTACACCTTC

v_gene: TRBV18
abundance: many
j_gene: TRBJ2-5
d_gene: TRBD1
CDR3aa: CASSRTLGQGSQETQYF
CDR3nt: TGTGCCAGCTCACGAACCCTGGGACAGGGGAGCCAAGAGACCCAGTACTTC

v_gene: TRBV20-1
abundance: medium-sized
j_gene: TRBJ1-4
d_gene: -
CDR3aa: CSARWGGSTNEKLFF
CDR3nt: TGCAGTGCCAGATGGGGGGGGTCAACTAATGAAAAACTGTTTTTT

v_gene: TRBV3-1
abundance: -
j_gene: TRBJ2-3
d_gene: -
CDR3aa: CASSPAGRDTQYF
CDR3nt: TGTGCCAGCAGCCCCGCAGGGAGAGATACGCAGTATTTT

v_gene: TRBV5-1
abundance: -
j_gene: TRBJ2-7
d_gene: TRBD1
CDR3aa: CASSLEGQGAQYF
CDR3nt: TGCGCCAGCAGCTTGGAGGGACAGGGGGCGCAGTACTTC

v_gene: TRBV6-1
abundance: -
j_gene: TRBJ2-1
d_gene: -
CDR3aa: CASSEGAHNEQFF
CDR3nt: TGTGCCAGCAGTGAGGGGGCGCACAATGAGCAGTTCTTC

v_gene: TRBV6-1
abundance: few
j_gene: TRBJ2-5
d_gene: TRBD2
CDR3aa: CASSSISGGGPETQYF
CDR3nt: TGTGCCAGCAGTTCTATTAGCGGGGGGGGCCCAGAGACCCAGTACTTC

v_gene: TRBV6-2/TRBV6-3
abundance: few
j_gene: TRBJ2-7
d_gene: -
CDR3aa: CASSFLQPNSYEQYF
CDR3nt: TGTGCCAGCAGTTTCTTACAACCCAATTCCTACGAGCAGTACTTC

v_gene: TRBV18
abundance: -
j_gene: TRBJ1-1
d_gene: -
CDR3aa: CASSPPMETMNTEAFF
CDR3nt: TGTGCCAGCTCACCACCGATGGAGACCATGAACACTGAAGCTTTCTTT